One and the same sample provided the 10 T cell receptor beta chains below, sequenced in a study of cytomegalovirus exposure and HLA in healthy donors. Primers included in the PCR were 60 Vbeta and 13 Jbeta primers. The method was immunoSEQ multiplex PCR; TCRdb's version includes in-frame clones alone and lacks a portion of them. Seen here are approximately 160,000 clones, about three quarters observed once, and the top ten hold roughly 2.6%. Sequencing used PBMCs. Every receptor here comes from a woman in her forties in good health and CMV-seropositive.

The gene calls are TRBV5-1 and TRBJ1-2; 9 positions match TRBD1. Unmatched junction bases numbered 9, after V lost 3 bases and J lost 6 bases. This CDR3 has 15 amino acids. Germline V CDR1 and CDR2: SGHRS, YFSETQ. The CDR3 reads CASSWGDRVFDGYTF. CDR3 nucleotide sequence: TGCGCCAGCAGCTGGGGGGACAGGGTCTTCGATGGCTACACCTTC.

The chain couples TRBV7-9 to TRBJ1-1; 7 bases line up with TRBD1. The CDR3 is 14 residues long. CDR1 SEHNR and CDR2 FQNEAQ come from the germline V gene (reference sequence). V lost 3 bases and J lost 0; bases outside the gene matches: 1. CDR3 in amino acids: CASSFGTVNTEAFF. The CDR3, as DNA: TGTGCCAGCAGCTTCGGGACAGTGAACACTGAAGCTTTCTTT.

Of note for this clone: Other DNA sequences within the sample encode an identical CDR3. V usage is TRBV19 and J usage is TRBJ1-5; D is possibly TRBD1 (5 bases). V lost 1 base and J 4 bases, leaving 11 bases between the germline ends. Germline CDR1 and CDR2: LNHDA and SQIVND (reference sequence). This CDR3 region has 15 residues. CDR3 protein: CASSIGGGGNQPQHF. CDR3 sequence (DNA): TGTGCCAGTAGTATAGGCGGGGGGGGGAATCAGCCCCAGCATTTT. The variable domain in full, with the rest retrieved from reference TRBV19 and TRBJ1-5, is DGGITQSPKYLFRKEGQNVTLSCEQNLNHDAMYWYRQDPGQGLRLIYYSQIVNDFQKGDIAEGYSVSREKKESFPLTVTSAQKNPTAFYLCASSIGGGGNQPQHFGDGTRLSIL.

This chain connects TRBV4-2 to TRBJ2-5; TRBD1 aligns across 8 bases. Per germline, CDR1 LGHNA and CDR2 YNFKEQ. Unmatched junction bases numbered 4, after V lost 3 bases and J lost 4 bases. The CDR3 is made up of 14 amino acids. CDR3 bases: TGTGCCAGCAGCCAGGACGGGACAGGAGAGACCCAGTACTTC. This translates into CASSQDGTGETQYF.

The chain joins TRBV7-9 to TRBJ1-2; 7 nucleotides line up with TRBD1. The germline V gene encodes CDR1 SEHNR and CDR2 FQNEAQ (reference sequence). The CDR3 consists of 13 residues. With 3 bases clipped from V and 5 bases from J, the junction kept 3 bases outside the gene matches. The CDR3 sequence is CASSLTGQYGYTF. The CDR3 DNA reads TGTGCCAGCAGCTTGACAGGGCAATATGGCTACACCTTC.

The chain combines TRBV28 with TRBJ2-5; D gene unclear. CDR1 MDHEN and CDR2 SYDVKM come from the germline V gene. This CDR3 has 15 amino acids. Trimming left V 6 bases short and J 1 base short, with 15 bases between. The CDR3 nucleotides read TGTGCCAGCAGACCTTCATCAGGCAGCCAAGAGACCCAGTACTTC. Its protein is CASRPSSGSQETQYF.

The chain combines TRBV5-6 with TRBJ2-1; 8 positions match TRBD2. J was trimmed by 8 bases and V by 1 base; bases with no gene match: 8. Germline V gives CDR1 SGHDT, CDR2 YYEEEE. The CDR3 runs 15 residues. The chain's CDR3 is CASSLWDYGRDEQFF. The CDR3 nucleotides read TGTGCCAGCAGCTTGTGGGACTACGGGAGGGATGAGCAGTTCTTC.

This clone has only a few counts. The J gene is TRBJ1-1, the V gene TRBV5-6; D is unresolved. V was trimmed by 3 bases and J by 5 bases, leaving 17 bases between them. Germline V gene lookup returns CDR1 SGHDT and CDR2 YYEEEE. CDR3 length: 15 residues. The CDR3 DNA follows: TGTGCCAGCAGCTCTACAGTTACCGGTTTGACTGAAGCTTTCTTT. Protein sequence: CASSSTVTGLTEAFF.

This clone was found a few times. The V and J genes are TRBV28 and TRBJ2-7, with D possibly TRBD2 on 5 matching bases. The CDR3 runs 12 residues. V was trimmed by 7 bases and J by 1 base, leaving 8 bases between them. CDR1 is MDHEN and CDR2 is SYDVKM in the germline V gene. CDR3 amino acids: CASISGSYEQYF. DNA for the CDR3: TGTGCCAGCATTTCGGGGTCCTACGAGCAGTACTTC. The entire variable domain, with the rest obtained from reference TRBV28 and TRBJ2-7, is as follows: DVKVTQSSRYLVKRTGEKVFLECVQDMDHENMFWYRQDPGLGLRLIYFSYDVKMKEKGDIPEGYSVSREKKERFSLILESASTNQTSMYLCASISGSYEQYFGPGTRLTVT.

This chain uses TRBV7-2 with TRBJ2-7, with 9 bases aligning to TRBD2. The CDR3 has 17 amino acids. With 1 base clipped from V and 2 bases from J, the junction kept 9 bases outside the gene matches. CDR1 is SGHTA and CDR2 is FQGNSA in the germline V gene. Here the CDR3 reads CASSLVGGGRGTYEQYF. The CDR3, as DNA: TGTGCCAGCAGCTTAGTGGGGGGCGGGAGGGGGACCTACGAGCAGTACTTC. Together with reference TRBV7-2 and TRBJ2-7, the CDR3 gives the full variable domain: GAGVSQSPSNKVTEKGKDVELRCDPISGHTALYWYRQSLGQGLEFLIYFQGNSAPDKSGLPSDRFSAERTGGSVSTLTIQRTQQEDSAVYLCASSLVGGGRGTYEQYFGPGTRLTVT.